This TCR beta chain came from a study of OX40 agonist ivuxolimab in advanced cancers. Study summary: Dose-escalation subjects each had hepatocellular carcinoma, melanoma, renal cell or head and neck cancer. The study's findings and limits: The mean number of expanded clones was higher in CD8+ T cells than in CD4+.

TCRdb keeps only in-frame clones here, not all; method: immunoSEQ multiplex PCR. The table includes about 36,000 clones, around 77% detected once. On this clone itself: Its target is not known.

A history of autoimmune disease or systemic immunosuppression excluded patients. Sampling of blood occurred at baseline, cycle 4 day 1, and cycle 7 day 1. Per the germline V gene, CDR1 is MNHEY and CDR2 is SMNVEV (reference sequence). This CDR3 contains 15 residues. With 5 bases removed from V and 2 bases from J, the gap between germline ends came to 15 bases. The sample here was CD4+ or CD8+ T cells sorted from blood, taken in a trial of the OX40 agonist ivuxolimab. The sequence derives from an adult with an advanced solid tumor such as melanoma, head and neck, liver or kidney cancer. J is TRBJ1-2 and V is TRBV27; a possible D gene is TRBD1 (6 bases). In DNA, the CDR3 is TGTGCCAGCAGTAAACAGGGTGCAGCGAACTATGGCTACACCTTC. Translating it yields CASSKQGAANYGYTF.